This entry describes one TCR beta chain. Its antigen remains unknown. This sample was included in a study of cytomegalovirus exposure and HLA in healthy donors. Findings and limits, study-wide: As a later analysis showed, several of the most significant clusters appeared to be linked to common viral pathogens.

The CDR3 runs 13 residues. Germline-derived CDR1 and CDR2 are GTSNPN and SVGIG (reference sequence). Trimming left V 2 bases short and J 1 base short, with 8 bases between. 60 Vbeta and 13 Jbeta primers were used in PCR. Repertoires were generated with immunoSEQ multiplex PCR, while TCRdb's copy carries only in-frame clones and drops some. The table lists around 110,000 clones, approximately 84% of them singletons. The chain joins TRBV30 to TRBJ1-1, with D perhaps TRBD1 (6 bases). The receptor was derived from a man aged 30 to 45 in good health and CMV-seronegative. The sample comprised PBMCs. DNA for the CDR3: TGTGCCTGGAGTTGGGGGCGGAACACTGAAGCTTTCTTT. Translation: CAWSWGRNTEAFF.